These 7 T cell receptor beta chains were all obtained from the same sample, sequenced in a study of cytomegalovirus exposure and HLA in healthy donors. It was with 60 Vbeta and 13 Jbeta primers that the PCR ran. TCRdb's table, derived via immunoSEQ multiplex PCR, lists solely in-frame clones and lacks some. The table shows 300,000 or so clones, with approximately 84% occurring only once. The sequencing input was PBMCs. Receptors were obtained from a woman aged 40 to 50 in good health and CMV-seropositive.

This clone has more than one count but fewer than ten. Germline is not matched at one junction end, which may reflect a read error. This chain joins TRBV15 and TRBJ2-6, with D perhaps matching TRBD1 (5 bases). The germline V gene encodes CDR1 LNHNV and CDR2 YYDKDF (reference sequence). CDR3 length: 17 amino acids. In DNA form, the CDR3 reads TGTGCCACCAGCAGAGATCCGAGGTTGGCTGGGGCCAACGGCCTGACTTTC. It yields the protein CATSRDPRLAGANGLTF.

The chain employs TRBV6-5 and TRBJ1-4, with a tentative D call TRBD1 (6 bases). The CDR3 extends over 13 amino acids. The germline CDR1 and CDR2 sequences are MNHEY and SVGAGI. V lost 6 bases and J 12 bases, leaving 17 bases between the germline ends. The CDR3 protein is CASSRLPGGQLFF. The CDR3 nucleotides read TGTGCCAGCAGCCGTCTCCCGGGGGGGCAACTGTTTTTT.

In regard to this clone: The germline gene is not matched at one end of the junction; a read error may be the cause. The rearrangement links TRBV7-9 to TRBJ2-5, with 9 bases that match TRBD1. The CDR3 is made up of 17 amino acids. In germline, CDR1 is SEHNR, CDR2 FQNEAQ (reference sequence). CDR3 residues: CSSSPSATGGNQETQYF. The CDR3, as DNA: TGTTCCAGCAGCCCTTCGGCGACAGGGGGAAACCAAGAGACCCAGTACTTC.

This clone has only a few counts. The V call is TRBV12-5, the J call TRBJ2-7, with a weak D call TRBD2 (8 bases). V was pared by 3 bases and J by 6 bases, with 18 bases between. The CDR3 is 15 amino acids. Germline V gene sequence: CDR1 LGHNT, CDR2 FRNRAP. CDR3 sequence: CASGFLAGSGGEQYF. Written as DNA, the CDR3 is TGTGCTAGTGGTTTTTTAGCGGGATCAGGGGGCGAGCAGTACTTC. The whole variable domain, remainder taken from reference TRBV12-5 and TRBJ2-7, is DARVTQTPRHKVTEMGQEVTMRCQPILGHNTVFWYRQTMMQGLELLAYFRNRAPLDDSGMPKDRFSAEMPDATLATLKIQPSEPRDSAVYFCASGFLAGSGGEQYFGPGTRLTVT.

The V call is TRBV4-3, the J call TRBJ2-7, with TRBD2 matching 7 bases. Germline values: CDR1 LGHNA, CDR2 YSLEER. Trimming took 3 bases from V and 2 from J; bases not matched to a gene: 10. CDR3 length: 16 residues. The CDR3 DNA reads TGCGCCAGCAGCCAGGAGGAATCGGGAGGCCCCTACGAGCAGTACTTC. This sequence encodes CASSQEESGGPYEQYF.

The chain recombines TRBV7-9 with TRBJ1-1; D might be TRBD1 (5 bases). Germline assignment: CDR1 SEHNR and CDR2 FQNEAQ (reference sequence). The V gene lost 1 base and the J gene lost 5 bases, with 8 bases spanning the gap. The CDR3 is made up of 13 amino acids. CDR3 region: CASSLEQATEAFF. The CDR3, as DNA: TGTGCCAGCAGCTTAGAACAGGCGACTGAAGCTTTCTTT.

The chain couples TRBV7-2 to TRBJ2-3, with 8 bases that match TRBD2. This CDR3 has 16 amino acids. CDR1 and CDR2 from the germline V gene are SGHTA and FQGNSA. V trimming: 4 bases; J trimming: 6 bases; junction bases outside the gene matches: 12. The CDR3, as DNA: TGTGCCAGCAGCTCTAAGCAAGCGGGAGAGGGGGATACGCAGTATTTT. This codes for CASSSKQAGEGDTQYF.